Presented here are 12 T cell receptor beta chains from one specimen sequenced in a study of blood T cells in healthy people across ages. It was with a sample-barcoded 5' primer and a J-beta primer mix that a second PCR of roughly 6 to 12 cycles was run. TCRdb processed the 5' RACE reads anew with MiXCR; each CDR3 protein has one entry. The data hold some 1.5 million distinct CDR3 sequences, with over 25% observed a single time. The source material was blood. The origin of the receptors is a woman in her 30s in good health.

J is TRBJ1-4 and V is TRBV5-1; no clear D gene. This CDR3 is 15 amino acids long. Deletions cut 1 base from V and 1 base from J, with 8 bases between. Per germline, CDR1 SGHRS and CDR2 YFSETQ. CDR3 bases: TGCGCCAGCAGCTTGACGAGTCTAACTAATGAAAAACTGTTTTTT. As protein: CASSLTSLTNEKLFF. Full variable domain (remainder filled in from reference TRBV5-1 and TRBJ1-4): KAGVTQTPRYLIKTRGQQVTLSCSPISGHRSVSWYQQTPGQGLQFLFEYFSETQRNKGNFPGRFSGRQFSNSRSEMNVSTLELGDSALYLCASSLTSLTNEKLFFGSGTQLSVL.

J is TRBJ1-4 and V is TRBV27; 9 bases line up with TRBD1. Trimming cost V 0 bases and J 4 bases; bases outside gene matches: 6. Germline lookup yields CDR1 MNHEY and CDR2 SMNVEV (reference sequence). The CDR3 consists of 17 residues. The CDR3 region is CASSLSPGQGSNEKLFF. CDR3 DNA sequence: TGTGCCAGCAGTTTATCACCGGGACAGGGAAGTAATGAAAAACTGTTTTTT.

This clonotype was observed a handful of times. This CDR3 reads CASSFTSGRASEQYF. Here the CDR3 DNA reads TGTGCCAGCAGCTTTACTAGCGGGAGGGCCTCTGAGCAGTACTTC. The V gene is TRBV7-6, the J gene TRBJ2-5; 13 bases fit TRBD2. Germline V gives CDR1 SGHVS, CDR2 FNYEAQ. Trimming cost V 3 bases and J 11 bases; bases outside gene matches: 9. This CDR3 contains 15 residues.

This clonotype came up many times. The J gene is TRBJ2-5, the V gene TRBV6-1; the D gene is possibly TRBD1 (7 bases). The CDR3 loop spans 16 amino acids. Germline V lookup: CDR1 MNHNS, CDR2 SASEGT. V was pared by 10 bases and J by 0 bases, with 21 bases between. CDR3 in amino acids: CATLRRGHPNQETQYF. CDR3 DNA sequence: TGTGCCACCTTACGGAGGGGGCACCCCAACCAAGAGACCCAGTACTTC.

The V call is TRBV15, the J call TRBJ1-5; D remains unclear. Trimming stripped 2 bases from V and 0 bases from J, with 11 bases between. This CDR3 is 16 amino acids long. The germline CDR1 and CDR2 sequences are LNHNV and YYDKDF (reference sequence). Written as DNA, the CDR3 is TGTGCCACCAGCAGACTCGACCCAGCTAGCAATCAGCCCCAGCATTTT. Translation gives CATSRLDPASNQPQHF.

On this clonotype: One end of the junction varies from germline; a read error may be responsible. The V and J genes are TRBV18 and TRBJ2-1, with 9 bases that match TRBD1. Matching the DNA end better, TRBJ2-7 makes the J call doubtful. The germline CDR1 and CDR2 sequences are KGHSH and LQKENI. This CDR3 comprises 17 residues. The CDR3 coding sequence is TGTGCCAGCTCACCGGGAGAGGGACAGGGTGCCCCCTACAAGCAGTACTTC. It codes for CASSPGEGQGAPYKQYF.

This clonotype was seen more than once but under ten times. The chain is built from TRBV2 and TRBJ2-1, with no clear D. The germline V and J ends were trimmed by 4 bases and 6 bases, with 7 bases remaining between them. The CDR3 sequence is 12 residues long. CDR1 SNHLY and CDR2 FYNNEI come from the germline V gene. CDR3 protein: CASSVSLNEQFF. CDR3 DNA sequence: TGTGCCAGCAGTGTGTCCCTCAATGAGCAGTTCTTC.

The V gene is TRBV5-1, the J gene TRBJ2-4; 7 bases are shared with TRBD1. The CDR3 covers 14 residues. The V segment lost 4 bases and the J segment 6 bases; nucleotides outside the gene matches: 7. The germline CDR1 and CDR2 sequences are SGHRS and YFSETQ. CDR3 DNA sequence: TGCGCCAGCAGCGGAAGGGGGCGCGGAAACATTCAGTACTTC. Amino acid sequence: CASSGRGRGNIQYF.

V gene TRBV12-3 or TRBV12-4 combines with J gene TRBJ1-2; TRBD1 aligns across 10 bases. The CDR3 loop spans 14 amino acids. V lost 6 bases, J lost 5 bases, and 6 bases stayed unmatched. The CDR3 sequence is CASSTDRGSYGYTF. The DNA for the CDR3 is TGTGCCAGCAGCACGGACAGGGGGAGTTATGGCTACACCTTC.

There are a few counts of this clonotype. The CDR3 loop reads CSVKESSYEQYF. CDR3 sequence (DNA): TGCAGCGTCAAGGAGAGCTCCTACGAGCAGTACTTC. The J gene is TRBJ2-7, the V gene TRBV29-1; D gene ambiguous. V dropped 6 bases and J dropped 0 bases, with 9 bases sitting between them. The CDR3 sequence is 12 residues long. Germline V gene lookup returns CDR1 SQVTM and CDR2 ANQGSEA.

V and J are TRBV30 and TRBJ2-5, with TRBD1 matching over 12 bases. This CDR3 comprises 13 residues. Germline CDR1 and CDR2: GTSNPN and SVGIG (reference sequence). Trimming took 5 bases from V and 7 from J; bases not matched to a gene: 5. DNA of the CDR3: TGTGCCTGGGGGACAGGGGGCGCTGGGACCCAGTACTTC. Its protein product is CAWGTGGAGTQYF.

There are many counts of this clonotype. An end of the junction does not agree with germline; a read error may underlie this. V gene TRBV5-1 combines with J gene TRBJ1-1; no firm D call. Germline-derived CDR1 and CDR2 are SGHRS and YFSETQ. This CDR3 is 13 amino acids long. The CDR3 coding sequence is TGTGCCAGCAGCTTTACCGGAAACACTGAAGCTTTCTTT. This codes for CASSFTGNTEAFF.